This TCR beta chain came from a study of cytomegalovirus exposure and HLA in healthy donors. 60 Vbeta and 13 Jbeta primers were used in PCR. Sequencing was performed with immunoSEQ multiplex PCR; in TCRdb, only in-frame clones are kept and a portion is missing. This table has about 130,000 clones, roughly 9.7% appearing once. CDR1 is LNHDA, CDR2 SQIVND, per germline (reference sequence). There are 14 residues in the CDR3. Deletions cut 5 bases from V and 7 bases from J, with 14 bases between. The sample holds a few counts of this clone. Sequencing was performed on PBMCs. The genes are TRBV19 and TRBJ2-2, with D possibly TRBD1 on 5 matching bases. This clonotype originated in a man aged 45 to 65 in good health and CMV-seronegative. CDR3 DNA sequence: TGTGCCAGTAGTGGAACCAGGGTTGGCGGGGAGCTGTTTTTT. This gives the protein CASSGTRVGGELFF.